This T cell receptor (beta chain) originates from a study of T cells in Graves' hyperthyroidism and ophthalmopathy. Overall study findings and caveats: Clonotypes that were expanded in thyroid above 0.001 mostly appeared in blood too. Patients with ophthalmopathy were separated from those with stable hyperthyroidism by a 13 V-J model.

Patients with uncontrolled infections, other autoimmune diseases, pregnancy or lactation were excluded. In the case of this clonotype: Its antigen is unknown.

Germline-derived CDR1 and CDR2 are LNHDA and SQIVND (reference sequence). The CDR3 consists of 15 residues. Trimming took off 6 bases at V and 0 bases at J, with 12 bases between the two ends. The source material, RNA transcripts, was used to amplify TCR beta CDR3 regions. The TCR CDR3 first-round RT-PCR relied on the HTBI primer set. Each CDR3 protein gets one entry after TCRdb re-called the multiplex PCR reads with MiXCR. Here the sample spans hundreds of thousands of distinct CDR3 sequences, approximately 15% being singletons. The source of this sequence is a woman between 18 and 29 years old with Graves' hyperthyroidism. This chain joins TRBV19 and TRBJ1-5, with D unresolved. Sequencing used blood. The CDR3 spells CASSPAGNSNQPQHF. The CDR3 DNA reads as TGTGCCAGTAGCCCAGCGGGGAATAGCAATCAGCCCCAGCATTTT.